The entry below describes one T cell receptor beta chain. As yet, its antigen is unknown. The sample is drawn from a study of T cells in tumors after PD-1 blockade. General study results and limits: Blood contained roughly two fifths of the tumor's TCR clonotypes. Clonal replacement, not reinvigoration, is suggested for expanded exhausted CD8+ clones after therapy.

Input was roughly 550 ng to 6,004 ng of genomic DNA from tumor or blood. Repertoires were generated with immunoSEQ multiplex PCR, while TCRdb's copy carries only in-frame clones and drops some. The sample yields over 3,000 clones, 62% seen once. The germline gives CDR1 MNHEY, CDR2 SVGAGI. CDR3 length: 14 amino acids. The V segment lost 10 bases and the J segment 4 bases; nucleotides outside the gene matches: 11. The chain links TRBV6-5 to TRBJ2-5, with 8 positions matching TRBD1. The sequences come from tumor tissue, collected after anti-PD-1 treatment. The clonotype comes from a human donor with cutaneous squamous cell carcinoma. CDR3 protein: CATKDRESGETQYF. CDR3 sequence (DNA): TGTGCCACCAAGGACAGGGAAAGTGGAGAGACCCAGTACTTC.